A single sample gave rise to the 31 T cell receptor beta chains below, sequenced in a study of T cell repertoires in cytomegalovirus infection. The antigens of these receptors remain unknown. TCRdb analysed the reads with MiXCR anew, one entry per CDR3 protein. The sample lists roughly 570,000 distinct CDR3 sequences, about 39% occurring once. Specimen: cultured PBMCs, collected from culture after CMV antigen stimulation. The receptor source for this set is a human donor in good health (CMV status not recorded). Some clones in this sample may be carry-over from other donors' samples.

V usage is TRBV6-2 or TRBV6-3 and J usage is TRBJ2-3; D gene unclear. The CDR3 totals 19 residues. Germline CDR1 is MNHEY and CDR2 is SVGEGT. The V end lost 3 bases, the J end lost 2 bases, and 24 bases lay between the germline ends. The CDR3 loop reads CASSYTSVKGSIPTDTQYF. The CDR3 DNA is TGTGCCAGCAGTTATACAAGTGTGAAGGGCTCCATCCCCACAGATACGCAGTATTTT.

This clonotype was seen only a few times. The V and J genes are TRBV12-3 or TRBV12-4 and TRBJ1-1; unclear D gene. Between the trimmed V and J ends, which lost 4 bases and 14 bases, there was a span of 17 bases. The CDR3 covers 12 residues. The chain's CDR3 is CASSWTLAFGFF. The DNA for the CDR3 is TGTGCCAGCAGTTGGACCCTAGCCTTTGGGTTCTTT.

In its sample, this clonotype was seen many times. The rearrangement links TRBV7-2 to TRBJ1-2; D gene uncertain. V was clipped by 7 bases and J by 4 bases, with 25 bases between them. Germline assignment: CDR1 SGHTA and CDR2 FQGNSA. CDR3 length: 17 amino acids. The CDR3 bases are TGTGCCAGCACCCTTAAGAGGGCGAGCCCCCCTATCTATGGCTACACCTTC. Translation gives CASTLKRASPPIYGYTF.

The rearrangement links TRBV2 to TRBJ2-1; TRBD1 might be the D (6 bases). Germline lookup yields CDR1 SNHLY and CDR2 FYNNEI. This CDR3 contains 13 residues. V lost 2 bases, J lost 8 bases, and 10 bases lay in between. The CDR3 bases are TGTGCCAGCAGTGAACAGGGGACGGATGAGCAGTTCTTC. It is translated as CASSEQGTDEQFF.

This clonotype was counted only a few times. DNA for the CDR3: TGTGCCAGCCACGGGGACGATTTGAACACTGAAGCTTTCTTT. Its protein product is CASHGDDLNTEAFF. The gene calls are TRBV19 and TRBJ1-1, with a possible D match to TRBD1 (5 bases). Per germline, CDR1 LNHDA and CDR2 SQIVND (reference sequence). Trimming removed 9 bases from V and 0 bases from J, with 14 bases in between. The length of the CDR3 is 14 residues.

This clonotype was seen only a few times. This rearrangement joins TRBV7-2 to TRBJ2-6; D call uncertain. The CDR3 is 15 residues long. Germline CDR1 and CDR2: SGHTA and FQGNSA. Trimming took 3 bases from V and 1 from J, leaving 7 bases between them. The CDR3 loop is CASSFRRSGANVLTF. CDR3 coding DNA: TGTGCCAGCAGCTTTAGGCGGTCTGGGGCCAACGTCCTGACTTTC. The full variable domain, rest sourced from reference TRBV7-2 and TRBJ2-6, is GAGVSQSPSNKVTEKGKDVELRCDPISGHTALYWYRQSLGQGLEFLIYFQGNSAPDKSGLPSDRFSAERTGGSVSTLTIQRTQQEDSAVYLCASSFRRSGANVLTFGAGSRLTVL.

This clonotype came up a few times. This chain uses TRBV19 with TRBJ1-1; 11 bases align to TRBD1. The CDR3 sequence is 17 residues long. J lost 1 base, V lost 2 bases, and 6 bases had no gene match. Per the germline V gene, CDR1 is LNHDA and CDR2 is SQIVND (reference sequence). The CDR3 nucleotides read TGTGCCAGTAGTATAAACCGGGACAGGGGGAAGAACACTGAAGCTTTCTTT. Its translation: CASSINRDRGKNTEAFF.

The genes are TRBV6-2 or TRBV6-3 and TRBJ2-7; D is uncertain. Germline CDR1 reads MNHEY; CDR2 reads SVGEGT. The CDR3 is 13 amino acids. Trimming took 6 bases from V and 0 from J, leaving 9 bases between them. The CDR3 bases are TGTGCCAGCAGCCGCCTGGGCTCCTACGAGCAGTACTTC. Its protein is CASSRLGSYEQYF.

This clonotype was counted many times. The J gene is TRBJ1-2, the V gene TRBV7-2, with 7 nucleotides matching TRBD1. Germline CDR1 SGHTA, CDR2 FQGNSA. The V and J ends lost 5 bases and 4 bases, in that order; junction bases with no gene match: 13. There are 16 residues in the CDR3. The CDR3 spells CASSAGQTGNIYGYTF. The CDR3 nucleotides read TGTGCCAGCAGCGCGGGCCAGACAGGGAACATCTATGGCTACACCTTC.

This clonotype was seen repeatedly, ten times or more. The DNA for the CDR3 is TGTGCCAGCAGCCTACTGGTGGAGGGATCAACCATATATTTT. It codes for CASSLLVEGSTIYF. The chain has TRBV7-8 and TRBJ1-3; D uncertain. The germline V gene has CDR1 SGHVS and CDR2 FQNEAQ. V lost 5 bases, J lost 10 bases, and 18 bases lay in between. The CDR3 length is 14 residues.

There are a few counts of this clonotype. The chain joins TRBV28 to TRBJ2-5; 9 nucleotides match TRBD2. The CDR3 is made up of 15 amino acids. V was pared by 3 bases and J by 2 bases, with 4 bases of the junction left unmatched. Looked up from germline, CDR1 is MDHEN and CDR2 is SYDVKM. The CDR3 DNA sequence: TGTGCCAGCAGTTTCGCGGGGGGGGTTCAAGAGACCCAGTACTTC. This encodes CASSFAGGVQETQYF.

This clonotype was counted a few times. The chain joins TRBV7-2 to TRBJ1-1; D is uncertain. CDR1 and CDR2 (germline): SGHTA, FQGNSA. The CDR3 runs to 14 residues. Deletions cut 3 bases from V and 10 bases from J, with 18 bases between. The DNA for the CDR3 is TGTGCCAGCAGCTTTATGGCAGCGTTCTCGACAGCTTTCTTT. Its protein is CASSFMAAFSTAFF.

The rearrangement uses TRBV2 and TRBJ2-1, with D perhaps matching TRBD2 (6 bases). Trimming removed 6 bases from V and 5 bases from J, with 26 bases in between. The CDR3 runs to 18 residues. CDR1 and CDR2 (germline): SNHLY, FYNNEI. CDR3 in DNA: TGTGCCAGCAGGGCACGTTTCGGCGGGGCAAGCCTGGACAATGAGCAGTTCTTC. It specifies CASRARFGGASLDNEQFF.

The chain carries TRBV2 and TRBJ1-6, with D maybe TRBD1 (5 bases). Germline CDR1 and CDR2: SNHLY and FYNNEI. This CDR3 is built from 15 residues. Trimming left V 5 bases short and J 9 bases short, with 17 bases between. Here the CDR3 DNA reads TGTGCCAGCAGTCTGATCGCAGGGCAGGGTTCACCCCTCCACTTT. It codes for CASSLIAGQGSPLHF.

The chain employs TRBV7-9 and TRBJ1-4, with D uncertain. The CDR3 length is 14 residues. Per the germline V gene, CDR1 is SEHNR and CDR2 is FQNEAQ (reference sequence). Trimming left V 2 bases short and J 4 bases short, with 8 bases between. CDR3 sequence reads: CASSLRSVNEKLFF. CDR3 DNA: TGTGCCAGCAGCTTAAGGAGTGTTAATGAAAAACTGTTTTTT.

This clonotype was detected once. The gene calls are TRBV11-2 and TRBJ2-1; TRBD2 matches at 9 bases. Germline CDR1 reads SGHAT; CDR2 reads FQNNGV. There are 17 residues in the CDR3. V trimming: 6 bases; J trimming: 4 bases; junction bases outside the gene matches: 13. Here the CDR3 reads CASSLGITSGLYNEQFF. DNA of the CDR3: TGTGCCAGCAGTCTAGGTATAACTAGCGGGCTTTACAATGAGCAGTTCTTC.

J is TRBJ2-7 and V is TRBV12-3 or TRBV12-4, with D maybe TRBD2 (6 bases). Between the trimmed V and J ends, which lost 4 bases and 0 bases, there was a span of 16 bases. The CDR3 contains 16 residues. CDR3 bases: TGTGCCAGCAGTTCCCTGGGGAGGTTCAGCTCCTACGAGCAGTACTTC. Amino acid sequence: CASSSLGRFSSYEQYF.

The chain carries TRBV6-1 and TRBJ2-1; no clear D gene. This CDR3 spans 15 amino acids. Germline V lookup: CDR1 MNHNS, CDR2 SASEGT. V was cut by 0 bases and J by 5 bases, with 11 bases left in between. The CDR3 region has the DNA TGTGCCAGCAGTGAAGCGTGGACCGGAGACAATGAGCAGTTCTTC. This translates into CASSEAWTGDNEQFF.

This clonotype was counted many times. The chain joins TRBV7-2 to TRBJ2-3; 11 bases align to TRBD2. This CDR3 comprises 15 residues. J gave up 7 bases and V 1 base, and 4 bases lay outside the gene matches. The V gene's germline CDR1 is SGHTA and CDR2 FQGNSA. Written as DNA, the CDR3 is TGTGCCAGCAGCTTAGTAGCGGGGGGGCCAAATACGCAGTATTTT. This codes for CASSLVAGGPNTQYF.

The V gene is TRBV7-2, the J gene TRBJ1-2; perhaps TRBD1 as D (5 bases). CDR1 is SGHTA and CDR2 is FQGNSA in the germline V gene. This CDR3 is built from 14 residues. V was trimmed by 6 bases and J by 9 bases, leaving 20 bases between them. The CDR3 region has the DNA TGTGCCAGCAGTATGGGGGAGTACGGTGTGAGCTACACCTTC. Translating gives CASSMGEYGVSYTF.

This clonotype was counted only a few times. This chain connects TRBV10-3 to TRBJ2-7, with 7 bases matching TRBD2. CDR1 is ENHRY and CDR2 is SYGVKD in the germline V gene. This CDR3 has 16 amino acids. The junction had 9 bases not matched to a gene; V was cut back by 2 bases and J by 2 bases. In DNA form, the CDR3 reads TGTGCCATCAGTGAGCCAACCACTAGCGACCCCTACGAGCAGTACTTC. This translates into CAISEPTTSDPYEQYF.

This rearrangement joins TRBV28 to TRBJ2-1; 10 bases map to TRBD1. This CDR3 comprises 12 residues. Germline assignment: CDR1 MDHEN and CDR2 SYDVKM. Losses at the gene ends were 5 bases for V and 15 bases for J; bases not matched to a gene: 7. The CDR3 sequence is CASSPPDRGGFF. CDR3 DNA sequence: TGTGCCAGCAGTCCGCCGGACAGGGGGGGGTTCTTC.

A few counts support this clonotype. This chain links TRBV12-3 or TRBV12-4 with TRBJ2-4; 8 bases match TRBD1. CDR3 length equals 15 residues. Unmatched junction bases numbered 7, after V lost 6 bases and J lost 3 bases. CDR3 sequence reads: CASSKRTGNKNIQYF. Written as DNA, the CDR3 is TGTGCCAGCAGCAAGCGGACAGGGAACAAAAACATTCAGTACTTC.

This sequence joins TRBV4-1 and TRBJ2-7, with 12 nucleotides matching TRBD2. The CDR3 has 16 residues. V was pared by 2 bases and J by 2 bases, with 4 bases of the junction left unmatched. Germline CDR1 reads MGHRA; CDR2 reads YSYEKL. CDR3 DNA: TGCGCCAGCAGCCAAAGGACTAGCGGGACTACCTACGAGCAGTACTTC. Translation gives CASSQRTSGTTYEQYF.

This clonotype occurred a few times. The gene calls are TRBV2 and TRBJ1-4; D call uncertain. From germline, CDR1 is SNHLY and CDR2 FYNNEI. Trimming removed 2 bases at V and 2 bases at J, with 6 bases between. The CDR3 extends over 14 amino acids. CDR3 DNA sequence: TGTGCCAGCAGTGAATATGGGACTAATGAAAAACTGTTTTTT. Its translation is CASSEYGTNEKLFF.

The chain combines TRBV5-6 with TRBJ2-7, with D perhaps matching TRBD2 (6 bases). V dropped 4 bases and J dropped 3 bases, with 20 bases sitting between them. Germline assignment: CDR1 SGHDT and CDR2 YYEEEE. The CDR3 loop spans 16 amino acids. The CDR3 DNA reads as TGTGCCAGCAGCGCCCCGTCGGGAGCGGTTTTCTACGAGCAGTACTTC. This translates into CASSAPSGAVFYEQYF.

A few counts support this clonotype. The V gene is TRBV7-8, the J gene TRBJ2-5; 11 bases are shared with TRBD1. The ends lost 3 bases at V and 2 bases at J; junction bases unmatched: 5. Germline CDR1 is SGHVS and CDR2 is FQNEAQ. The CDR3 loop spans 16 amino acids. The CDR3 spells CASSFSGTGGQETQYF. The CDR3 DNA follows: TGTGCCAGCAGCTTTTCCGGGACAGGGGGGCAAGAGACCCAGTACTTC.

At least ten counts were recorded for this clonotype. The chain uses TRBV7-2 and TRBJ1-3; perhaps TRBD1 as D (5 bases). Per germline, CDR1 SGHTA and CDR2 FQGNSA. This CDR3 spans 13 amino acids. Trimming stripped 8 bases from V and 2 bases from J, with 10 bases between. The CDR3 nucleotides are TGTGCCAGCGGGGCGGGACCTGGAAACACCATATATTTT. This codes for CASGAGPGNTIYF.

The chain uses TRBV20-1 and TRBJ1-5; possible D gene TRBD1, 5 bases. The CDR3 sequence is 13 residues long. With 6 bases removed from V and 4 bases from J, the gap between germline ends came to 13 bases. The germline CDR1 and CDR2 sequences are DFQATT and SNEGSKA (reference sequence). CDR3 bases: TGCAGTGCCGGGGGACGTCCGAATCAGCCCCAGCATTTT. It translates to CSAGGRPNQPQHF.

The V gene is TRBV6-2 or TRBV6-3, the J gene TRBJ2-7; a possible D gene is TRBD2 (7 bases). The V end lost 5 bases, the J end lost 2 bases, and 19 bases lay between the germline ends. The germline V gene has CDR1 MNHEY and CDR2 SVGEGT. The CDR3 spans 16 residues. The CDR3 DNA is TGTGCCAGCAGTGCCACCTCGGGGGGCGCCCCCTACGAGCAGTACTTC. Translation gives CASSATSGGAPYEQYF.

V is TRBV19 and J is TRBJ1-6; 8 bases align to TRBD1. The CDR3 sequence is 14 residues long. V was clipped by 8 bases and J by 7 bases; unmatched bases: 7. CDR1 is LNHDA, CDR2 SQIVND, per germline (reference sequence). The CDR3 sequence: CASSTGGGNSPLHF. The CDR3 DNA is TGTGCCAGTTCTACAGGGGGAGGAAATTCACCCCTCCACTTT.